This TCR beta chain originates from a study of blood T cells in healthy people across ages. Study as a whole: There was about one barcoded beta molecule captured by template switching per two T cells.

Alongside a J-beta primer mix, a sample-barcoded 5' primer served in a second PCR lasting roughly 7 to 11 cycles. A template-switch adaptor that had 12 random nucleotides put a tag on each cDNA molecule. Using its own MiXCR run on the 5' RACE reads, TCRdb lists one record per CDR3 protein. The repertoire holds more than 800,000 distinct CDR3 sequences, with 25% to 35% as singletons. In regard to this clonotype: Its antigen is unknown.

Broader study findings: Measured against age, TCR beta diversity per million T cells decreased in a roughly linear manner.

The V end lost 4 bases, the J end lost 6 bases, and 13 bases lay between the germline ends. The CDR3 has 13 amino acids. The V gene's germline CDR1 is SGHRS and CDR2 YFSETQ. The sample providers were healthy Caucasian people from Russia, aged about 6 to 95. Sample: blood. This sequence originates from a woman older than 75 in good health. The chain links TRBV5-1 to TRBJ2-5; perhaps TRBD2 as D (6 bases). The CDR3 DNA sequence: TGCGCCAGCAGCAGGGACGGGACTCAGACCCAGTACTTC. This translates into CASSRDGTQTQYF.